One sample yielded the 31 T cell receptor beta chains listed below, sequenced in a study of blood T cell repertoires in COVID-19. Assay: immunoSEQ multiplex PCR; the TCRdb copy retains only in-frame clones and omits some. This table holds 220,000 or so clones, roughly 80% found once. The sequenced sample consisted of peripheral blood. These receptor sequences come from a woman aged 60-75 years with acute or convalescent COVID-19.

This clone was detected only once. The J gene is TRBJ1-2, the V gene TRBV2; 8 bases line up with TRBD1. V trimming: 2 bases; J trimming: 8 bases; junction bases outside the gene matches: 7. This CDR3 has 14 amino acids. CDR1 is SNHLY and CDR2 is FYNNEI in the germline V gene. In nucleotides, the CDR3 is TGTGCCAGCAGTGAACCGGGACAGGCAAGGGGCTACACCTTC. It specifies CASSEPGQARGYTF.

Written as DNA, the CDR3 is TGTGCCAGCAGTTCCCGGGGGACCGGACTAGCGGGATCCTTGAATCCCCAGTACTTC. Its translation is CASSSRGTGLAGSLNPQYF. The rearrangement joins TRBV27 to TRBJ2-5; 12 bases fit TRBD2. From germline, CDR1 is MNHEY and CDR2 SMNVEV (reference sequence). The CDR3 extends over 19 amino acids. After removal of 4 bases from V and 9 bases from J, the junction contained 21 bases not matched to a gene.

The V and J genes are TRBV25-1 and TRBJ2-2, with 8 bases identical to TRBD1. Germline values: CDR1 MGHDK, CDR2 SYGVNS. The CDR3 covers 17 residues. The trim removed 3 bases at V and 3 bases at J, leaving 9 bases unmatched. The DNA of the CDR3 is TGTGCCAGCAGTGAGTCGACAGGGGAAACTTACACCGGGGAGCTGTTTTTT. Translation gives CASSESTGETYTGELFF.

The V and J genes are TRBV5-1 and TRBJ2-1; D may be TRBD1 (6 bases). CDR1 is SGHRS, CDR2 YFSETQ, per germline. Trimming removed 5 bases at V and 8 bases at J, with 17 bases between. CDR3 size: 14 residues. The CDR3 nucleotides read TGCGCCAGCAGTGGCTCACCAGGGGTCCATGAGCAGTTCTTC. Its translation is CASSGSPGVHEQFF.

This chain joins TRBV19 and TRBJ1-2; 7 nucleotides agree with TRBD1. J lost 4 bases, V lost 4 bases, and 12 bases had no gene match. This CDR3 is built from 16 residues. CDR1 is LNHDA, CDR2 SQIVND, per germline (reference sequence). The CDR3 coding sequence is TGTGCCAGTAGTACGCTCACGCTCAGGGACAGCTATGGCTACACCTTC. As protein: CASSTLTLRDSYGYTF.

The V call is TRBV4-2, the J call TRBJ2-1; 10 bases are shared with TRBD2. The germline CDR1 and CDR2 sequences are LGHNA and YNFKEQ. This CDR3 comprises 18 residues. V dropped 0 bases and J dropped 7; count of bases not matched to a gene: 12. DNA of the CDR3: TGTGCCAGCAGCCAAGATCTAGCTAGCGGGGGCCGGGTGAATGAGCAGTTCTTC. Translated: CASSQDLASGGRVNEQFF.

Turning to this clone: At one end, the junction sequence differs from germline, possibly due to a read error. The chain carries TRBV5-1 and TRBJ2-3, with TRBD2 matching over 9 bases. CDR1 and CDR2 (germline): SGHRS, YFSETQ. The CDR3 loop spans 13 amino acids. The CDR3 DNA follows: TGCGCCAGCTCCGGGACTAGCAAAGATACGCAGTATTTT. Translation: CASSGTSKDTQYF.

J is TRBJ1-1 and V is TRBV6-6, with D possibly being TRBD1 (6 bases). CDR1 and CDR2 from the germline V gene are MNHNY and SVGAGI (reference sequence). The CDR3 consists of 14 residues. V dropped 0 bases and J dropped 4 bases, with 9 bases sitting between them. This CDR3 is CASSYSGRGTEAFF. CDR3 DNA sequence: TGTGCCAGCAGTTACTCGGGCAGGGGCACTGAAGCTTTCTTT.

The J gene is TRBJ1-4, the V gene TRBV27; D is undetermined. The CDR3 has 14 residues. Trimming took 0 bases from V and 1 from J, leaving 3 bases between them. Germline CDR1 is MNHEY and CDR2 is SMNVEV (reference sequence). The CDR3, as DNA: TGTGCCAGCAGTTTATCCAGAACTAATGAAAAACTGTTTTTT. Encoded protein: CASSLSRTNEKLFF.

V usage is TRBV27 and J usage is TRBJ2-7, with D possibly being TRBD2 (5 bases). V lost 5 bases and J lost 6, with 17 bases in between. In germline, CDR1 is MNHEY, CDR2 SMNVEV (reference sequence). The CDR3 is 14 amino acids. The DNA of the CDR3 is TGTGCCAGCAGTCCACGGGGAGATGAGGGCGAGCAGTACTTC. Its protein product is CASSPRGDEGEQYF.

The genes are TRBV11-2 and TRBJ1-2; D is unresolved. Germline loops: CDR1 SGHAT, CDR2 FQNNGV. The V end lost 6 bases, the J end lost 4 bases, and 6 bases lay between the germline ends. The CDR3 runs 11 residues. The CDR3 DNA reads TGTGCCAGCAGAACCAGCTATGGCTACACCTTC. Translated, it gives CASRTSYGYTF.

The chain is built from TRBV2 and TRBJ1-2; D is ambiguous. Trimming stripped 4 bases from V and 2 bases from J, with 8 bases between. The CDR3 runs to 13 residues. The V gene's germline CDR1 is SNHLY and CDR2 FYNNEI. CDR3 sequence reads: CASSASGNYGYTF. In nucleotides, the CDR3 is TGTGCCAGCAGTGCGTCGGGGAACTATGGCTACACCTTC.

This chain uses TRBV5-1 with TRBJ2-3, with D uncertain. Germline-derived CDR1 and CDR2 are SGHRS and YFSETQ. The CDR3 spans 13 residues. Trimming left V 4 bases short and J 2 bases short, with 8 bases between. The CDR3 DNA reads TGCGCCAGCAGCCCACAAATCACAGATACGCAGTATTTT. Its translation: CASSPQITDTQYF.

This clone was observed a few times. V and J are TRBV5-5 and TRBJ1-4; unclear D gene. Trimming removed 0 bases from V and 5 bases from J, with 11 bases in between. Germline loops: CDR1 SGHKS, CDR2 YYEKEE (reference sequence). This CDR3 comprises 15 residues. CDR3 sequence reads: CASSLVYAENEKLFF. The CDR3, as DNA: TGTGCCAGCAGCTTGGTATATGCGGAGAATGAAAAACTGTTTTTT.

CDR3 sequence: CASSQERLLYNEQFF. The DNA for the CDR3 is TGTGCCAGCAGCCAGGAGCGGTTATTATACAATGAGCAGTTCTTC. V and J are TRBV3-1 (or the pseudogene TRBV3-2) and TRBJ2-1, with D possibly matching TRBD2 (5 bases). The length of the CDR3 is 15 residues. Germline CDR1 reads LGHDT; CDR2 reads YNNKEL (reference sequence). The V gene lost 3 bases and the J gene lost 4 bases, with 13 bases spanning the gap.

The rearrangement joins TRBV6-5 to TRBJ1-6; the match to TRBD1 covers 7 bases. Germline CDR1 reads MNHEY; CDR2 reads SVGAGI. The CDR3 covers 13 residues. Trimming removed 6 bases from V and 8 bases from J; junction bases left unmatched: 4. The CDR3 nucleotides are TGTGCCAGCAGAGGGACAGCCTATTCACCCCTCCACTTT. Protein: CASRGTAYSPLHF.

This clone was seen a single time. J is TRBJ2-6 and V is TRBV7-2; 10 bases are a match to TRBD1. V was clipped by 5 bases and J by 8 bases; unmatched bases: 6. The CDR3 totals 15 residues. Per germline, CDR1 SGHTA and CDR2 FQGNSA. In nucleotides, the CDR3 is TGTGCCAGCAGCGCCGGACAGGGGGTCACCAACGTCCTGACTTTC. It translates to CASSAGQGVTNVLTF.

The genes are TRBV11-2 and TRBJ2-1; D not resolved. The CDR3 is 13 residues long. Germline assignment: CDR1 SGHAT and CDR2 FQNNGV. V lost 1 base and J 6 bases, leaving 7 bases between the germline ends. CDR3: CASSLGQVNEQFF. DNA of the CDR3: TGTGCCAGCAGCTTAGGACAAGTCAATGAGCAGTTCTTC. The full variable domain, in which reference TRBV11-2 and TRBJ2-1 provide the parts outside the CDR3, is EAGVAQSPRYKIIEKRQSVAFWCNPISGHATLYWYQQILGQGPKLLIQFQNNGVVDDSQLPKDRFSAERLKGVDSTLKIQPAKLEDSAVYLCASSLGQVNEQFFGPGTRLTVL.

The chain combines TRBV4-2 with TRBJ2-2; 7 bases are a match to TRBD1. The CDR3 runs to 15 residues. Germline V lookup: CDR1 LGHNA, CDR2 YNFKEQ. The V and J ends lost 1 base and 4 bases, in that order; junction bases with no gene match: 3. Written as DNA, the CDR3 is TGTGCCAGCAGCCAAGCGAACAGGGGCACCGGGGAGCTGTTTTTT. Translating it yields CASSQANRGTGELFF.

The V gene is TRBV11-2, the J gene TRBJ2-1, with 12 bases fitting TRBD2. This CDR3 is built from 15 residues. CDR1 SGHAT and CDR2 FQNNGV come from the germline V gene. Trimming cost V 0 bases and J 7 bases; bases outside gene matches: 1. The CDR3 spells CASSLELAGGNEQFF. The CDR3 region has the DNA TGTGCCAGCAGCTTAGAACTAGCGGGGGGAAATGAGCAGTTCTTC.

The V gene is TRBV5-5, the J gene TRBJ2-5; 9 nucleotides agree with TRBD2. Germline V gene lookup returns CDR1 SGHKS and CDR2 YYEKEE (reference sequence). With V trimmed by 0 bases and J by 2 bases, 11 bases remained unmatched. The CDR3 spans 18 residues. CDR3 nucleotide sequence: TGTGCCAGCAGCTTGGCCTTGCGGGGGGGCAAAAAACAAGAGACCCAGTACTTC. This sequence encodes CASSLALRGGKKQETQYF. Full variable domain (missing parts from reference TRBV5-5 and TRBJ2-5): DAGVTQSPTHLIKTRGQQVTLRCSPISGHKSVSWYQQVLGQGPQFIFQYYEKEERGRGNFPDRFSARQFPNYSSELNVNALLLGDSALYLCASSLALRGGKKQETQYFGPGTRLLVL.

The chain has TRBV14 and TRBJ2-7; 7 bases line up with TRBD1. The CDR3 has 15 amino acids. The germline V gene encodes CDR1 SGHDN and CDR2 FVKESK. V shed 2 bases, J shed 0 bases, and the junction held 4 bases outside the gene matches. The DNA for the CDR3 is TGTGCCAGCAGCCAAAGGACAGGAAGCTCCTACGAGCAGTACTTC. Translating gives CASSQRTGSSYEQYF.

The CDR3 coding sequence is TGTGCCAGCAGCTATAGACTAGGGACGGCGGAGACCCAGTACTTC. It yields the protein CASSYRLGTAETQYF. The V gene is TRBV6-2 or TRBV6-3, the J gene TRBJ2-5, with D perhaps TRBD2 (6 bases). Trimming cost V 6 bases and J 5 bases, with 19 bases left between them. Germline CDR1 MNHEY, CDR2 SVGEGT. The CDR3 runs to 15 residues.

The rearrangement joins TRBV30 to TRBJ2-7; 9 bases match TRBD1. The CDR3 is made up of 14 amino acids. The V gene end was trimmed by 7 bases and the J gene end by 6 bases; junction bases not matched to a gene: 13. In germline, CDR1 is GTSNPN, CDR2 SVGIG (reference sequence). CDR3: CAYQKDRGRSEQYF. DNA for the CDR3: TGTGCCTACCAAAAGGACAGGGGAAGAAGCGAGCAGTACTTC.

The gene calls are TRBV19 and TRBJ2-3; 7 bases are a match to TRBD2. Germline CDR1 and CDR2: LNHDA and SQIVND (reference sequence). The CDR3 sequence is 14 residues long. V trimming: 1 base; J trimming: 3 bases; junction bases outside the gene matches: 1. The CDR3 DNA reads as TGTGCCAGTAGTATAGGACTAGCTACAGATACGCAGTATTTT. It codes for CASSIGLATDTQYF.

V is TRBV5-8 and J is TRBJ1-5; weak D call: TRBD1 (5 bases). Trimming took 1 base from V and 7 from J, leaving 12 bases between them. CDR1 is SGHTS, CDR2 YDEGEE, per germline. This CDR3 has 14 amino acids. The DNA of the CDR3 is TGTGCCAGCAGCTTGTACTCAGGGTACCAGCCCCAGCATTTT. Amino acid sequence: CASSLYSGYQPQHF. The full variable domain, with the rest looked up from reference TRBV5-8 and TRBJ1-5, is EAGVTQSPTHLIKTRGQQATLRCSPISGHTSVYWYQQALGLGLQFLLWYDEGEERNRGNFPPRFSGRQFPNYSSELNVNALELEDSALYLCASSLYSGYQPQHFGDGTRLSIL.

This chain connects TRBV28 to TRBJ2-7, with D possibly being TRBD1 (6 bases). Germline V gene data show CDR1 as MDHEN and CDR2 as SYDVKM. CDR3 length: 13 residues. V gave up 5 bases and J gave up 3 bases, with 11 bases separating them. Here the CDR3 reads CASSPGRGYEQYF. CDR3 nucleotides: TGTGCCAGCAGTCCAGGCAGGGGCTACGAGCAGTACTTC.

The gene calls are TRBV6-1 and TRBJ1-3, with TRBD1 matching over 7 bases. Germline V gene sequence: CDR1 MNHNS, CDR2 SASEGT. This CDR3 has 16 residues. Trimming took 4 bases from V and 0 from J; bases not matched to a gene: 6. Written as DNA, the CDR3 is TGTGCCAGCAGTGCCTCGACAGGGATCTCTGGAAACACCATATATTTT. It specifies CASSASTGISGNTIYF.

The V and J genes are TRBV5-4 and TRBJ2-3, with TRBD1 matching over 8 bases. Germline V gene data show CDR1 as SGHNT and CDR2 as YYREEE (reference sequence). The CDR3 covers 15 residues. Trimming at V came to 1 base and at J to 2 bases, leaving 3 bases not matched to a gene. In nucleotides, the CDR3 is TGTGCCAGCAGCTTGCGACAGGGGATCACAGATACGCAGTATTTT. Amino acid sequence: CASSLRQGITDTQYF. Variable domain in full (rest from reference TRBV5-4 and TRBJ2-3): ETGVTQSPTHLIKTRGQQVTLRCSSQSGHNTVSWYQQALGQGPQFIFQYYREEENGRGNFPPRFSGLQFPNYSSELNVNALELDDSALYLCASSLRQGITDTQYFGPGTRLTVL.

This rearrangement joins TRBV6-1 to TRBJ2-1; 7 bases match TRBD2. The V segment lost 2 bases and the J segment 6 bases; nucleotides outside the gene matches: 13. There are 17 residues in the CDR3. Per germline, CDR1 MNHNS and CDR2 SASEGT. The DNA for the CDR3 is TGTGCCAGCAGTGAATTGTCCCCGGGACTAAGATCCAATGAGCAGTTCTTC. It encodes CASSELSPGLRSNEQFF.

The chain couples TRBV2 to TRBJ1-1; D may be TRBD1 (6 bases). The V and J ends lost 6 bases and 1 base respectively, with 12 bases between them. CDR3 length equals 14 residues. Germline lookup yields CDR1 SNHLY and CDR2 FYNNEI. The CDR3 DNA reads TGTGCCAGCAGGCCACAGGGAGCGAACACTGAAGCTTTCTTT. Its protein product is CASRPQGANTEAFF.